This T cell receptor beta chain is from a study of regulatory T cells in long-lasting Graves disease. CDR3-region Arm-PCR and iRepertoire HTBI primers produced the TCR beta libraries. MiXCR, applied by TCRdb to the multiplex PCR reads, yields one record per CDR3 protein. The data contain 450,000 to 700,000 distinct CDR3 sequences, roughly 13% of them singletons. Time point reported: newly diagnosed GD, antithyroid drugs for less than 3 months. From RNA extracted from PBMCs, the TCR library was made. American Thyroid Association guidelines defined Graves' disease diagnosis. The CDR3 extends over 14 amino acids. This clonotype was counted at least ten times. One junction end disagrees with the germline gene, perhaps due to a read error. The sample was also linked to a second study, of T cells in Graves' hyperthyroidism and ophthalmopathy.

The chain couples TRBV12-3 or TRBV12-4 to TRBJ2-7, with 8 bases matching TRBD2. Sequencing used peripheral blood mononuclear cells (PBMCs), obtained at new diagnosis, from a patient treated with antithyroid drugs. This TCR derives from a man aged 25-45 years with Graves disease. CDR3 nucleotide sequence: TGCGCCAGCAGCTTGGGTAGCGGGGCCTACGAGCAGTACTTC. Protein sequence: CASSLGSGAYEQYF.